This is a list of T cell receptor beta chains from one sample in a study of blood T cell repertoires in COVID-19. Repertoires were generated with immunoSEQ multiplex PCR, while TCRdb's copy carries only in-frame clones and drops some. The sample yields approximately 460,000 clones, nearly 90% seen once. Sequenced: peripheral blood. Every receptor here comes from a man aged 18 to 30 with COVID-19, enrolled during active disease. Each CDR3 is given with its conserved first and last residue. A D gene is named only where the DNA matches it firmly. Part of the rows lack a size; the others show once, few, many or a class for expanded clones.

d_call,v_call,j_call,clone_size,cdr3_nt,cdr3_aa
-,TRBV19,TRBJ1-4,-,TGTGCCAGTAGTATACGGGGGGGTGCAACTAATGAAAAACTGTTTTTT,CASSIRGGATNEKLFF
-,TRBV7-3,TRBJ2-6,once,TGTGCCAGCAGCTTATTAGGGGCGGGGGCCAACGTCCTGACTTTC,CASSLLGAGANVLTF
TRBD2,TRBV30,TRBJ2-3,-,TGTGCCGGCGGACTAGCGGGAGTAGGATGGGGCACAGATACGCAGTATTTT,CAGGLAGVGWGTDTQYF
-,TRBV5-1,TRBJ2-1,-,TGCGCCAGCAGCTTTCGTGAGCAGTTCTTC,CASSFREQFF
-,TRBV12-3/TRBV12-4,TRBJ1-6,-,TGTGCCAGCAGTTTTGAACCGATAGACTTT,CASSFEPIDF
-,TRBV16,TRBJ1-1,-,TGTGCCAGCAGCCAATTAGACACTGAAGCTTTCTTT,CASSQLDTEAFF
TRBD1,TRBV5-5,TRBJ1-5,-,TGTGCCAGCAGCTTAGCACAGGGGATAAATCAGCCCCAGCATTTT,CASSLAQGINQPQHF
-,TRBV5-4,TRBJ2-3,-,TGTGCCAGCAGGAAGGACGGGGTCACAGATACGCAGTATTTT,CASRKDGVTDTQYF
TRBD1,TRBV6-5,TRBJ1-4,-,TGTGCCAGCAGTTACCATGGACAGGGGACTGAAAAACTGTTTTTT,CASSYHGQGTEKLFF
-,TRBV5-6,TRBJ1-5,-,TGTGCCAGCAGCTTGAACGCGGCAAATCAGCCCCAGCATTTT,CASSLNAANQPQHF
TRBD1,TRBV7-9,TRBJ1-4,-,TGTGCCAGCAGCCCGCGACAGGGTGTGGGTAATGAAAAACTGTTTTTT,CASSPRQGVGNEKLFF
-,TRBV18,TRBJ1-3,few,TGTGCCAGCTCACCGGACAACTCTGGAAACACCATATATTTT,CASSPDNSGNTIYF
-,TRBV6-6,TRBJ2-3,-,TGTGCCAGCAGGACCGGGACACACACAGATACGCAGTATTTT,CASRTGTHTDTQYF
-,TRBV6-5,TRBJ1-2,-,TGTGCCAGCACGGGGTGGGGAAACTATGGCTACACCTTC,CASTGWGNYGYTF
-,TRBV28,TRBJ2-7,-,TGTGCCAGCAGTTTAATGGGCACGCTCACGGGGGAGCAGTACTTC,CASSLMGTLTGEQYF